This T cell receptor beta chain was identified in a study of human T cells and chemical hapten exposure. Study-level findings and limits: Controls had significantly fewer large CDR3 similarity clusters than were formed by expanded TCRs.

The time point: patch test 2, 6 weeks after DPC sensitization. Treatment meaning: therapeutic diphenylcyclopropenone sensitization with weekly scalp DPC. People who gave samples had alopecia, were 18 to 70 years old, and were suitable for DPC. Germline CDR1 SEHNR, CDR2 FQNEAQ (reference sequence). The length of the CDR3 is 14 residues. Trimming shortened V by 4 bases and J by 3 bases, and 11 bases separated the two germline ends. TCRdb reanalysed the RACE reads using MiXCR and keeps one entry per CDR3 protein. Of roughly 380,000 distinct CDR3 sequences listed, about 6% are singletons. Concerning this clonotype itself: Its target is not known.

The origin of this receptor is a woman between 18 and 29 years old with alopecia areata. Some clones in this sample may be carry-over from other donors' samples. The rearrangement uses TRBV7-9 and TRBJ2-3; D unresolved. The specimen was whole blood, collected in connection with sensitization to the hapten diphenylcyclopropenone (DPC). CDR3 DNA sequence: TGTGCCAGCAGCTATGGGTCGACTACAGATACGCAGTATTTT. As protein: CASSYGSTTDTQYF.